A selection of T cell receptor beta chains follows, all from one sample in a study of blood T cell repertoires in COVID-19. Data came from immunoSEQ multiplex PCR; TCRdb stores just in-frame clones and leaves some out. The table lists some 150,000 clones, roughly 90% of them singletons. Specimen: peripheral blood. The receptors derive from a human donor in a cohort sampled during active COVID-19. Both conserved end residues are part of each CDR3. Each record gives: J gene, D gene, V gene, clone size, CDR3 protein, CDR3 DNA. The D gene is left open where the match is weak. For some rows the clone size is stated as once, few or many, or as a class when expanded; others skip it.

j_gene: TRBJ2-7
d_gene: NA
v_gene: TRBV5-6
abundance: once
CDR3aa: CASSLYRESSYEQYF
CDR3nt: TGTGCCAGCAGCTTGTATCGGGAGTCCTCCTACGAGCAGTACTTC

j_gene: TRBJ1-4
d_gene: NA
v_gene: TRBV14
abundance: NA
CDR3aa: CASSQGFQTRGREKLFF
CDR3nt: TGTGCCAGCAGCCAAGGGTTCCAAACCCGGGGAAGGGAAAAACTGTTTTTT

j_gene: TRBJ2-2
d_gene: TRBD2
v_gene: TRBV28
abundance: NA
CDR3aa: CASTPGGSGELFF
CDR3nt: TGTGCCAGCACCCCCGGGGGGTCCGGGGAGCTGTTTTTT

j_gene: TRBJ2-7
d_gene: TRBD1
v_gene: TRBV6-1
abundance: NA
CDR3aa: CASSEDVRGNARNEQYF
CDR3nt: TGTGCCAGCAGTGAAGACGTCAGGGGGAATGCTCGGAACGAGCAGTACTTC

j_gene: TRBJ2-3
d_gene: TRBD2
v_gene: TRBV27
abundance: NA
CDR3aa: CASSDGTRPSSTDTQYF
CDR3nt: TGTGCCAGCAGTGACGGGACTAGACCTTCTAGCACAGATACGCAGTATTTT

j_gene: TRBJ1-3
d_gene: TRBD1
v_gene: TRBV18
abundance: once
CDR3aa: CASSATGLEGNTIYF
CDR3nt: TGTGCCAGCTCAGCGACAGGGTTGGAAGGAAACACCATATATTTT

j_gene: TRBJ1-5
d_gene: NA
v_gene: TRBV2
abundance: NA
CDR3aa: CASSRERDQPQHF
CDR3nt: TGTGCCAGCAGTAGAGAGCGGGATCAGCCCCAGCATTTT

j_gene: TRBJ1-4
d_gene: TRBD1
v_gene: TRBV18
abundance: NA
CDR3aa: CASSPGQANEKLFF
CDR3nt: TGTGCCAGCTCACCGGGACAGGCGAATGAAAAACTGTTTTTT

j_gene: TRBJ1-2
d_gene: NA
v_gene: TRBV21-1
abundance: NA
CDR3aa: CASSKAPQGQGYGYTF
CDR3nt: TGTGCCAGCAGCAAAGCACCACAAGGACAGGGCTATGGCTACACCTTC

j_gene: TRBJ2-1
d_gene: TRBD2
v_gene: TRBV4-2
abundance: NA
CDR3aa: CASSPGALGQRGGRNEQFF
CDR3nt: TGTGCCAGCAGCCCAGGGGCCCTCGGGCAGCGGGGGGGCAGGAATGAGCAGTTCTTC

j_gene: TRBJ2-3
d_gene: NA
v_gene: TRBV6-5
abundance: few
CDR3aa: CASSYVGQNTDTQYF
CDR3nt: TGTGCCAGCAGTTACGTAGGACAGAACACAGATACGCAGTATTTT

j_gene: TRBJ1-3
d_gene: NA
v_gene: TRBV6-5
abundance: NA
CDR3aa: CASSPTGSGNTIYF
CDR3nt: TGTGCCAGCAGCCCCACAGGTTCTGGAAACACCATATATTTT

j_gene: TRBJ2-7
d_gene: TRBD1
v_gene: TRBV30
abundance: NA
CDR3aa: CAWSYGQGPLYEQYF
CDR3nt: TGTGCCTGGAGTTACGGACAGGGGCCACTGTACGAGCAGTACTTC

j_gene: TRBJ2-3
d_gene: NA
v_gene: TRBV24-1
abundance: NA
CDR3aa: CATSDLESASTDTQYF
CDR3nt: TGTGCCACCAGTGATTTGGAGAGTGCTAGCACAGATACGCAGTATTTT

j_gene: TRBJ2-2
d_gene: NA
v_gene: TRBV11-2
abundance: NA
CDR3aa: CASSGLLNTGELFF
CDR3nt: TGTGCCAGCAGCGGACTATTGAACACCGGGGAGCTGTTTTTT

j_gene: TRBJ2-5
d_gene: TRBD2
v_gene: TRBV2
abundance: NA
CDR3aa: CASSVAGGEETQYF
CDR3nt: TGTGCCAGCAGTGTAGCGGGGGGGGAAGAGACCCAGTACTTC

j_gene: TRBJ1-1
d_gene: NA
v_gene: TRBV18
abundance: once
CDR3aa: CASSPPRGALNTEAFF
CDR3nt: TGTGCCAGCTCACCACCGCGGGGGGCTTTGAACACTGAAGCTTTCTTT

j_gene: TRBJ2-3
d_gene: TRBD2
v_gene: TRBV9
abundance: NA
CDR3aa: CASSVVGLGPDTQYF
CDR3nt: TGTGCCAGCAGCGTAGTCGGACTAGGTCCAGATACGCAGTATTTT

j_gene: TRBJ2-3
d_gene: TRBD1
v_gene: TRBV18
abundance: NA
CDR3aa: CASSVRQGWTDTQYF
CDR3nt: TGTGCCAGCTCAGTTCGACAGGGTTGGACAGATACGCAGTATTTT

j_gene: TRBJ2-2
d_gene: NA
v_gene: TRBV28
abundance: NA
CDR3aa: CASSLVQNGELFF
CDR3nt: TGTGCCAGCAGTTTAGTGCAGAACGGGGAGCTGTTTTTT

j_gene: TRBJ2-5
d_gene: TRBD1
v_gene: TRBV11-3
abundance: NA
CDR3aa: CASSLDHRGTETQYF
CDR3nt: TGTGCCAGCAGCTTAGACCACAGGGGAACAGAGACCCAGTACTTC

j_gene: TRBJ2-7
d_gene: NA
v_gene: TRBV7-2
abundance: NA
CDR3aa: CASSLQGYYEQYF
CDR3nt: TGTGCCAGCAGCTTACAGGGCTACTACGAGCAGTACTTC

j_gene: TRBJ2-2
d_gene: NA
v_gene: TRBV9
abundance: NA
CDR3aa: CASSVATTGELFF
CDR3nt: TGTGCCAGCAGCGTAGCTACTACCGGGGAGCTGTTTTTT

j_gene: TRBJ2-3
d_gene: NA
v_gene: TRBV12-3/TRBV12-4
abundance: NA
CDR3aa: CASSLTSTDTQYF
CDR3nt: TGTGCCAGCAGTTTGACTAGCACAGATACGCAGTATTTT

j_gene: TRBJ2-5
d_gene: TRBD2
v_gene: TRBV6-2/TRBV6-3
abundance: NA
CDR3aa: CASSHSGGYQTQYF
CDR3nt: TGTGCCAGCAGCCACTCGGGGGGGTATCAGACCCAGTACTTC

j_gene: TRBJ2-2
d_gene: TRBD2
v_gene: TRBV6-5
abundance: NA
CDR3aa: CASTRTSFTGELFF
CDR3nt: TGTGCCAGCACCCGGACTAGTTTTACCGGGGAGCTGTTTTTT

j_gene: TRBJ1-2
d_gene: TRBD1
v_gene: TRBV2
abundance: few
CDR3aa: CASSPTGTDGYTF
CDR3nt: TGTGCCAGCAGCCCTACCGGGACAGATGGCTACACCTTC

j_gene: TRBJ1-1
d_gene: NA
v_gene: TRBV3-1/TRBV3-2
abundance: NA
CDR3aa: CASSHLVTLNTEAFF
CDR3nt: TGTGCCAGCAGCCACCTGGTTACTTTGAACACTGAAGCTTTCTTT

j_gene: TRBJ1-4
d_gene: TRBD1
v_gene: TRBV7-8
abundance: NA
CDR3aa: CASSRRGFVTNEKLFF
CDR3nt: TGTGCCAGCAGCCGCAGGGGGTTTGTAACTAATGAAAAACTGTTTTTT

j_gene: TRBJ2-7
d_gene: NA
v_gene: TRBV27
abundance: NA
CDR3aa: CASSLRSGTISSYEQYF
CDR3nt: TGTGCCAGCAGTTTACGTTCGGGGACAATAAGCTCCTACGAGCAGTACTTC

j_gene: TRBJ1-1
d_gene: NA
v_gene: TRBV12-3/TRBV12-4
abundance: NA
CDR3aa: CASSPTSGKAFF
CDR3nt: TGTGCCAGCAGCCCCACATCCGGGAAAGCTTTCTTT

j_gene: TRBJ1-6
d_gene: NA
v_gene: TRBV6-6
abundance: NA
CDR3aa: CASSYSFGSDSPLHF
CDR3nt: TGTGCCAGCAGTTACTCGTTCGGGTCCGATTCACCCCTCCACTTT

j_gene: TRBJ2-7
d_gene: NA
v_gene: TRBV5-6
abundance: NA
CDR3aa: CASSLDSPSYEQYF
CDR3nt: TGTGCCAGCAGCTTGGACAGTCCCTCCTACGAGCAGTACTTC

j_gene: TRBJ2-1
d_gene: NA
v_gene: TRBV28
abundance: NA
CDR3aa: CASSFPNDNEQFF
CDR3nt: TGTGCCAGCAGTTTTCCCAATGACAATGAGCAGTTCTTC

j_gene: TRBJ2-7
d_gene: NA
v_gene: TRBV27
abundance: NA
CDR3aa: CASSPHSGRPYEQYF
CDR3nt: TGTGCCAGCAGTCCCCATAGCGGAAGGCCCTACGAGCAGTACTTC

j_gene: TRBJ2-5
d_gene: TRBD2
v_gene: TRBV2
abundance: NA
CDR3aa: CASSEALAGGQETQYF
CDR3nt: TGTGCCAGCAGTGAAGCGCTAGCGGGGGGACAAGAGACCCAGTACTTC

j_gene: TRBJ2-3
d_gene: TRBD2
v_gene: TRBV2
abundance: NA
CDR3aa: CASSDVAGRTDTQYF
CDR3nt: TGTGCCAGCAGTGATGTAGCGGGGCGCACAGATACGCAGTATTTT

j_gene: TRBJ2-2
d_gene: NA
v_gene: TRBV2
abundance: NA
CDR3aa: CAFMGQGVGELFF
CDR3nt: TGTGCCTTCATGGGGCAAGGGGTCGGGGAGCTGTTTTTT

j_gene: TRBJ1-3
d_gene: TRBD1
v_gene: TRBV30
abundance: NA
CDR3aa: CAWSLTGGGNTIYF
CDR3nt: TGTGCCTGGAGTTTGACAGGGGGAGGAAACACCATATATTTT

j_gene: TRBJ2-1
d_gene: TRBD2
v_gene: TRBV7-2
abundance: NA
CDR3aa: CASSSPGTSGSLEQFF
CDR3nt: TGTGCCAGCAGTTCACCCGGGACTAGCGGGAGTCTTGAGCAGTTCTTC

j_gene: TRBJ2-2
d_gene: TRBD1
v_gene: TRBV6-4
abundance: NA
CDR3aa: CASKVDRDNTGELFF
CDR3nt: TGTGCCAGCAAGGTCGACAGGGATAACACCGGGGAGCTGTTTTTT

j_gene: TRBJ2-3
d_gene: NA
v_gene: TRBV28
abundance: NA
CDR3aa: CASSSPSATPNINTQYF
CDR3nt: TGTGCCAGCAGTTCCCCCAGTGCGACACCTAACATTAATACGCAGTATTTT

j_gene: TRBJ2-1
d_gene: TRBD2
v_gene: TRBV2
abundance: NA
CDR3aa: CASRGPSGSSYNEQFF
CDR3nt: TGTGCCAGCAGGGGCCCTAGCGGAAGCTCCTACAATGAGCAGTTCTTC

j_gene: TRBJ2-7
d_gene: NA
v_gene: TRBV30
abundance: NA
CDR3aa: CAWSRDNYEQYF
CDR3nt: TGTGCCTGGAGCCGGGACAACTACGAGCAGTACTTC

j_gene: TRBJ2-5
d_gene: NA
v_gene: TRBV6-1
abundance: NA
CDR3aa: CASSEELLLSQETQYF
CDR3nt: TGTGCCAGCAGTGAGGAGCTGTTGTTGTCCCAAGAGACCCAGTACTTC

j_gene: TRBJ2-7
d_gene: NA
v_gene: TRBV3-1/TRBV3-2
abundance: NA
CDR3aa: CASSQDWTDDSYEQYF
CDR3nt: TGTGCCAGCAGCCAAGATTGGACAGATGACTCCTACGAGCAGTACTTC

j_gene: TRBJ2-1
d_gene: NA
v_gene: TRBV18
abundance: NA
CDR3aa: CASSPREVHEQFF
CDR3nt: TGTGCCAGCTCACCAAGGGAGGTCCATGAGCAGTTCTTC